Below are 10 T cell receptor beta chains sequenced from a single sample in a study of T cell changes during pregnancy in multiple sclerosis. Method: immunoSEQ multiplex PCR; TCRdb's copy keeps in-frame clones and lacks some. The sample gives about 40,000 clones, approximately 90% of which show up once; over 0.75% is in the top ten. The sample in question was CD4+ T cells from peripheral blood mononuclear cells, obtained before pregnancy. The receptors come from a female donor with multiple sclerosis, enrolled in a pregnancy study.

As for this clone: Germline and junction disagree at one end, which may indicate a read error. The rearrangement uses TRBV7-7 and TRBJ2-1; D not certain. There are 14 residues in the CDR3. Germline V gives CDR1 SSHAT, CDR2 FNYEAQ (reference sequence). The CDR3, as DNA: TGTGCTAGCAGCTTAGGAGCGCCCGAGGATGAGCAGTTCTTC. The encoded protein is CASSLGAPEDEQFF. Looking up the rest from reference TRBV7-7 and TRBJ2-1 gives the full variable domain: GAGVSQSPRYKVTKRGQDVTLRCDPISSHATLYWYQQALGQGPEFLTYFNYEAQPDKSGLPSDRFSAERPEGSISTLTIQRTEQRDSAMYRCASSLGAPEDEQFFGPGTRLTVL.

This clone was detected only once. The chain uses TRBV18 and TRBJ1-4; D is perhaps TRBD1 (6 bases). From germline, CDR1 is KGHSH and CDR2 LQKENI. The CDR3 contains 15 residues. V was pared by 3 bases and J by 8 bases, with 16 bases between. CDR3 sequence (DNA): TGTGCCAGCTCACCCAATCGGGACATATACGAAAAACTGTTTTTT. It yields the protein CASSPNRDIYEKLFF.

As DNA, the CDR3 is TGTGCCAGCAGCCAAGATGCGGCGGGCTCCTACGAGCAGTACTTC. It codes for CASSQDAAGSYEQYF. The V and J genes are TRBV4-2 and TRBJ2-7; a weak D match, TRBD2 (5 bases). Germline assignment: CDR1 LGHNA and CDR2 YNFKEQ. V lost 0 bases to trimming and J lost 0 bases, with 9 bases between them. The CDR3 is 15 residues long.

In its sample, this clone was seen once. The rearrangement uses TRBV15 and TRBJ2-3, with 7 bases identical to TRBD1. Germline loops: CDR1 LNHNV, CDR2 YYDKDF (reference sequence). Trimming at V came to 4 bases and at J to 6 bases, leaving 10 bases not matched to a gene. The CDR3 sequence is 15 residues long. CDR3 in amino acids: CATSITGDPPDTQYF. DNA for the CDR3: TGTGCCACCAGCATCACAGGGGACCCCCCTGATACGCAGTATTTT.

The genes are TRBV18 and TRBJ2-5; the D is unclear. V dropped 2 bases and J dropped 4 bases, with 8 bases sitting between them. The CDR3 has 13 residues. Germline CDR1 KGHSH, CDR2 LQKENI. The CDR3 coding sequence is TGTGCCAGCTCACCATCGGTGTCAGAGACCCAGTACTTC. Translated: CASSPSVSETQYF.

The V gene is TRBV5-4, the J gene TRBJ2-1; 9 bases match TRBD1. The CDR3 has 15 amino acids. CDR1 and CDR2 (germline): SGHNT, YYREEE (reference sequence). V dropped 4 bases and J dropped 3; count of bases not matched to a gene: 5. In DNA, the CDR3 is TGTGCCAGCAGCGATCGGGACAGGGACTACAATGAGCAGTTCTTC. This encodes CASSDRDRDYNEQFF.

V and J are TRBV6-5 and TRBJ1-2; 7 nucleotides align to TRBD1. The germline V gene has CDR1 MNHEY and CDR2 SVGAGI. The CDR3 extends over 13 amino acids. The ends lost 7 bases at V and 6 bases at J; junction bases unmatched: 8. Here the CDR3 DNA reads TGTGCCAGCACCCCCGACAGGGAGCATGGCTACACCTTC. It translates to CASTPDREHGYTF.

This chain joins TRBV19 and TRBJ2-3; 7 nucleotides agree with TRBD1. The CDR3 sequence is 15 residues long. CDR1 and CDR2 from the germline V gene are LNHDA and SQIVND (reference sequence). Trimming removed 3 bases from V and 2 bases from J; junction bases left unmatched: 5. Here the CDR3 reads CASSIGQEPTDTQYF. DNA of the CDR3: TGTGCCAGTAGTATCGGACAGGAGCCCACAGATACGCAGTATTTT.

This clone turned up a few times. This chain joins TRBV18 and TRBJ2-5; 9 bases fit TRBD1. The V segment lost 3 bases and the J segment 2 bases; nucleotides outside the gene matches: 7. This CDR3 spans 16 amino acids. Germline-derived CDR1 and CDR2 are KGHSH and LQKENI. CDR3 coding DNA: TGTGCCAGCTCACCTCGGACAGGGGTCAAGCAAGAGACCCAGTACTTC. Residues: CASSPRTGVKQETQYF.

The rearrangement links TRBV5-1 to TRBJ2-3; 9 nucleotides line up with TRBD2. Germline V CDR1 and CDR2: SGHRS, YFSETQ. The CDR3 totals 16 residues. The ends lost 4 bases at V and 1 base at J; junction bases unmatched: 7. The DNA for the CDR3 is TGCGCCAGCAGCCAGCCTCTAGCGGGACGCACAGATACGCAGTATTTT. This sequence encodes CASSQPLAGRTDTQYF.